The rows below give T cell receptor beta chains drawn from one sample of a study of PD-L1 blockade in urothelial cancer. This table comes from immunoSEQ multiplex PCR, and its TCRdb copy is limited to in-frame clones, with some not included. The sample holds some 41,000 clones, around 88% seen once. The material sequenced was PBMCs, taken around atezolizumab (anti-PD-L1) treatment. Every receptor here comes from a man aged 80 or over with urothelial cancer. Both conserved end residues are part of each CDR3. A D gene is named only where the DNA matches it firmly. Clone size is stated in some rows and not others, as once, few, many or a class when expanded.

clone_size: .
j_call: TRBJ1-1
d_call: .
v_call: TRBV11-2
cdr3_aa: CASSLRVDTEAFF
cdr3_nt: TGTGCCAGCAGCCTCAGGGTTGACACTGAAGCTTTCTTT

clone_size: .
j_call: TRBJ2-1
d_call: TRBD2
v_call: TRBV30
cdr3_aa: CAWSPLGGRVNNEQFF
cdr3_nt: TGTGCCTGGAGCCCCCTCGGCGGGAGGGTTAACAATGAGCAGTTCTTC

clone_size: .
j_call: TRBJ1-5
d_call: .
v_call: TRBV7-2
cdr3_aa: CASSLSGTYANQPQHF
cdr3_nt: TGTGCCAGCAGCTTAAGCGGGACCTATGCCAATCAGCCCCAGCATTTT

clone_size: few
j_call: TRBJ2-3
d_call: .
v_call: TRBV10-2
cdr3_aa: CASSELAGETDTQYF
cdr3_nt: TGCGCCAGCAGTGAGTTGGCAGGGGAAACAGATACGCAGTATTTT

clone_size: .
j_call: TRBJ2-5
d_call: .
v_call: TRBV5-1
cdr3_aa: CASRGPSPQETQYF
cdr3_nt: TGCGCCAGCAGGGGCCCTAGCCCCCAAGAGACCCAGTACTTC

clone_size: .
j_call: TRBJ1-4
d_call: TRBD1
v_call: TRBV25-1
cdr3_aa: CASSEFYGTASTNEKLFF
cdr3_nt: TGTGCCAGCAGTGAATTCTACGGGACAGCTTCAACTAATGAAAAACTGTTTTTT

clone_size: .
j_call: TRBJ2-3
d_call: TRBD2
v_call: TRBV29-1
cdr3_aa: CSVEGGREADTQYF
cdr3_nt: TGCAGCGTTGAAGGGGGTCGGGAGGCAGATACGCAGTATTTT

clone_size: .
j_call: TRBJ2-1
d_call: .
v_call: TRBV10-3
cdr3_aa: CAISEGGGGNEQFF
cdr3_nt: TGTGCCATCAGTGAGGGGGGAGGGGGCAATGAGCAGTTCTTC

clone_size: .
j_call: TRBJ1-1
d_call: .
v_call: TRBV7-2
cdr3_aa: CASSERGVAATEAFF
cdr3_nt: TGTGCCAGCAGCGAGCGGGGGGTGGCGGCCACTGAAGCTTTCTTT

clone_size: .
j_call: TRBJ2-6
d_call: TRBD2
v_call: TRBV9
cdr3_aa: CASSTGLAASGANVLTF
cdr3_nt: TGTGCCAGCAGCACGGGACTAGCGGCCTCTGGGGCCAACGTCCTGACTTTC

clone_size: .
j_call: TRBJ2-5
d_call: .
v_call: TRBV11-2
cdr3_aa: CASSSGTRETQYF
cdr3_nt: TGTGCCAGCAGTTCCGGGACAAGAGAGACCCAGTACTTC

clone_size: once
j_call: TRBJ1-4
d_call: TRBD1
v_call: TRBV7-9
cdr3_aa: CASSLTGADDEKLFF
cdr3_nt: TGTGCCAGCAGCTTAACAGGGGCGGACGATGAAAAACTGTTTTTT

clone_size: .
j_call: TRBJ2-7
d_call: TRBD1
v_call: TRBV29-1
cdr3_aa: CSVGTGVEQYF
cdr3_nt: TGCAGCGTTGGGACAGGGGTCGAGCAGTACTTC

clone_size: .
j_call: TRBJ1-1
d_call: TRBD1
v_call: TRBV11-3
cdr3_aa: CASSLGTGMAFF
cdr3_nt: TGTGCCAGCAGCTTAGGGACAGGGATGGCTTTCTTT

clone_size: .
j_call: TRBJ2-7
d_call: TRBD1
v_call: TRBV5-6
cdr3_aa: CASSLATGHSYEQYF
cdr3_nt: TGTGCCAGCAGCTTGGCGACAGGGCATTCCTACGAGCAGTACTTC

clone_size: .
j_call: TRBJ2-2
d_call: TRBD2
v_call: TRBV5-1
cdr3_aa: CASSLALGTSGTGELFF
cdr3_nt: TGCGCCAGCAGCTTGGCCTTAGGGACTAGTGGCACCGGGGAGCTGTTTTTT

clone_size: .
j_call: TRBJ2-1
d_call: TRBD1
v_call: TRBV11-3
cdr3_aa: CASSSTRDRGVSSYNEQFF
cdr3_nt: TGTGCCAGCAGCTCCACTCGGGACAGGGGCGTAAGCTCCTACAATGAGCAGTTCTTC

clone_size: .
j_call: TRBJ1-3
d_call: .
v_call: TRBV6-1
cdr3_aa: CASSVSFSGNTIYF
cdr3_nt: TGTGCCAGCTCAGTCAGTTTCTCTGGAAACACCATATATTTT

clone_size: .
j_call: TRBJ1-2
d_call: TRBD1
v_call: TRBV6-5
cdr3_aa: CASRSPGQSNYGYTF
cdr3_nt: TGTGCCAGCAGATCGCCGGGACAGAGTAACTATGGCTACACCTTC

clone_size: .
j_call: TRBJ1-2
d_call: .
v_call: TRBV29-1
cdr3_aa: CSVDPPREGGIRGYTF
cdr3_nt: TGCAGCGTTGACCCCCCTAGAGAGGGTGGTATAAGGGGCTACACCTTC

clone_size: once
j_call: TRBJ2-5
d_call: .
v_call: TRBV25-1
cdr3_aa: CASSAVPLETQYF
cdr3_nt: TGTGCCAGCAGTGCGGTCCCACTGGAGACCCAGTACTTC

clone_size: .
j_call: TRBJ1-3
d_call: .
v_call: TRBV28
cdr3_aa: CASSWRGLSGNTIYF
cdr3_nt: TGTGCCAGCAGTTGGCGGGGCCTCTCTGGAAACACCATATATTTT

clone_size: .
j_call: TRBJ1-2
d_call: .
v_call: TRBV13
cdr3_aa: CASSFTGTNYGYTF
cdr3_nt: TGTGCCAGCAGCTTTACAGGGACTAACTATGGCTACACCTTC

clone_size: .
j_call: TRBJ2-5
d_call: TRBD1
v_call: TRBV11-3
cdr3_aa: CASSLGPGGQETQYF
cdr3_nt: TGTGCCAGCAGCTTAGGGCCAGGGGGCCAAGAGACCCAGTACTTC

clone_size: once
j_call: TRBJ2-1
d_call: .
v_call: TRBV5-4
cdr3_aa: CASSLEGAIRYNEQFF
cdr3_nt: TGTGCCAGCAGCTTGGAAGGGGCGATTCGATACAATGAGCAGTTCTTC

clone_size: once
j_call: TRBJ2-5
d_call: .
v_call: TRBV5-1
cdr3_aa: CASSLDSRRTQYF
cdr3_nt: TGCGCCAGCAGCTTGGACTCCCGAAGGACCCAGTACTTC

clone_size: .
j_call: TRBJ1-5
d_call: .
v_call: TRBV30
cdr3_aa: CAWNDIGQPQHF
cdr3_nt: TGTGCCTGGAACGACATCGGACAGCCCCAGCATTTT

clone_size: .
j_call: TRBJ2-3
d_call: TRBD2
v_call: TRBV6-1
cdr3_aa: CASSEAPGTSGYF
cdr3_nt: TGTGCCAGCAGTGAAGCCCCCGGGACTAGCGGTTATTTT

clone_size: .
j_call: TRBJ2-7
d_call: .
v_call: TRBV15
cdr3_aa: CATSRAGGIYEQYF
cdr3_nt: TGTGCCACCAGCAGAGCGGGTGGAATATACGAGCAGTACTTC

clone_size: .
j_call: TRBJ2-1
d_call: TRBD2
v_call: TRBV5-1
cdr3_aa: CASSFFPGGPPYNEQFF
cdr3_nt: TGCGCCAGCAGCTTCTTTCCGGGAGGGCCTCCCTACAATGAGCAGTTCTTC

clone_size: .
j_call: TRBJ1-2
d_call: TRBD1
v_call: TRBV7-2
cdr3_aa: CASSFWTGGDYGYTF
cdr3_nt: TGTGCCAGCAGCTTTTGGACAGGGGGCGACTATGGCTACACCTTC

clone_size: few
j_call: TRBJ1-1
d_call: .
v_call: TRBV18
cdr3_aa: CASSPTGTTNTEAFF
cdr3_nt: TGTGCCAGCTCTCCGACCGGGACAACGAACACTGAAGCTTTCTTT

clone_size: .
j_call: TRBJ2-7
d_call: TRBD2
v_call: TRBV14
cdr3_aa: CASSPGLASEQYF
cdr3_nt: TGTGCCAGCAGCCCAGGACTAGCGAGCGAGCAGTACTTC

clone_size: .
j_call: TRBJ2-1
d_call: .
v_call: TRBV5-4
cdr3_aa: CASSPTLGLDYNEQFF
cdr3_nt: TGTGCCAGCAGCCCGACCTTAGGACTGGATTACAATGAGCAGTTCTTC

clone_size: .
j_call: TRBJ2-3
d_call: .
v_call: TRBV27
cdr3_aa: CASSLSSVTDTQYF
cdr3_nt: TGTGCCAGCAGTTTATCGTCTGTAACAGATACGCAGTATTTT

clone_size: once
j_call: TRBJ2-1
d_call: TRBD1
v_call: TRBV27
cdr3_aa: CASSDRDPSYNEQFF
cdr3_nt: TGTGCCAGCAGTGACAGGGACCCCTCCTACAATGAGCAGTTCTTC

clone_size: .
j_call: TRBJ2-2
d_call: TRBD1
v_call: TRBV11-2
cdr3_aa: CASSRPGQGTGELFF
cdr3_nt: TGTGCCAGCAGCAGACCGGGACAGGGCACCGGGGAGCTGTTTTTT

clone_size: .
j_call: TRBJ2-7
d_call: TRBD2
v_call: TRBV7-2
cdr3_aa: CASSSRTSGSREQYF
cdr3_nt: TGTGCCAGCAGCTCTAGGACTAGCGGGAGTCGAGAGCAGTACTTC

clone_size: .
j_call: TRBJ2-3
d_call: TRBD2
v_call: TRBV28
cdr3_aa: CASSLSPGGSTDTQYF
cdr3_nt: TGTGCCAGCAGTTTATCCCCGGGAGGGAGCACAGATACGCAGTATTTT

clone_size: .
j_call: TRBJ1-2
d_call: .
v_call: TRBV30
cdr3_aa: CAWSPRAGYTF
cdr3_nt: TGTGCCTGGAGCCCCAGGGCTGGCTACACCTTC

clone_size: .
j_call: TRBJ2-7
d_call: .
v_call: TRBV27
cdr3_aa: CASSLSLPGGWGEQYF
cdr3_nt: TGTGCCAGCAGCCTCAGCCTACCGGGGGGCTGGGGCGAGCAGTACTTC

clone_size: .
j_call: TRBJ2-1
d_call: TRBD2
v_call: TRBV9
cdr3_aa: CASSAGTSGRAGNEQFF
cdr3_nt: TGTGCCAGCAGCGCCGGGACTAGCGGGAGGGCCGGCAATGAGCAGTTCTTC

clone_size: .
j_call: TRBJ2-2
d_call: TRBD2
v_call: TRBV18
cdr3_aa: CASSPMGLAGSTGELFF
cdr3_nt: TGTGCCAGCTCACCGATGGGTCTAGCGGGAAGCACCGGGGAGCTGTTTTTT

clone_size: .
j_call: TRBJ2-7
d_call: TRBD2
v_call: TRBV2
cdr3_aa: CASIDPGGGYEQYF
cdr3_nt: TGTGCCAGCATCGACCCGGGAGGGGGTTACGAGCAGTACTTC

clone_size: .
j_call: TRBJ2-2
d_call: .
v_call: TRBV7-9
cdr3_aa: CASSPKLESTGELFF
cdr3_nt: TGTGCCAGCAGCCCTAAATTGGAGAGCACCGGGGAGCTGTTTTTT

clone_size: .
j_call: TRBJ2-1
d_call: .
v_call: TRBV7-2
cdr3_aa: CASSFGQSSYNEQFF
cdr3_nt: TGTGCCAGCAGCTTCGGACAGAGCTCCTACAATGAGCAGTTCTTC

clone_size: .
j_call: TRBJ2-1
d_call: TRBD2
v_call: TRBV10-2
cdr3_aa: CASIGTSGRGKQFF
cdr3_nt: TGCGCCAGCATCGGGACTAGCGGGAGAGGGAAGCAGTTCTTC

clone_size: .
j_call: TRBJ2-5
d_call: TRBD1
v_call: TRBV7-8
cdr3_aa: CASSAQFTGGGETQYF
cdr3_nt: TGTGCCAGCAGCGCACAATTTACAGGGGGCGGTGAGACCCAGTACTTC

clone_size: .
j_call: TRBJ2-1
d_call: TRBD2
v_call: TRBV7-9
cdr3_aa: CASSLSGLAGIWDNEQFF
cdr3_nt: TGTGCCAGCAGTTTATCGGGACTAGCGGGAATCTGGGACAATGAGCAGTTCTTC

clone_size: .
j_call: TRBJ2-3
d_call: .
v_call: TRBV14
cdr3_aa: CASSQSGGTDTQYF
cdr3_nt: TGTGCCAGCAGCCAGTCGGGAGGCACAGATACGCAGTATTTT

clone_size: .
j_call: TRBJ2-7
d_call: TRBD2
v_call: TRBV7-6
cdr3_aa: CASSLESSGRGEQYF
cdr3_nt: TGTGCCAGCAGCTTAGAGTCTAGCGGGAGGGGCGAGCAGTACTTC

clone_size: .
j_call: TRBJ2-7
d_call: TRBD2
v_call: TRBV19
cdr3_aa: CASSMGTSGRRYEQYF
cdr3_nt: TGTGCCAGTAGTATGGGGACTAGCGGGAGAAGGTACGAGCAGTACTTC

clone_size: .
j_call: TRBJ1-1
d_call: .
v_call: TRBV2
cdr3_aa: CASREDSMNTEAFF
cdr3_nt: TGTGCCAGCAGGGAAGACAGCATGAACACTGAAGCTTTCTTT

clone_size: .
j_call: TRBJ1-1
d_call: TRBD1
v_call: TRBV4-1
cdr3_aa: CASSRGDRGGTEAFF
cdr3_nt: TGCGCCAGCAGCCGAGGCGACAGGGGAGGCACTGAAGCTTTCTTT

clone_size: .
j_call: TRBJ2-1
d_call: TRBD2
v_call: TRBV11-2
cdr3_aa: CASKLAGVSDEQFF
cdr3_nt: TGTGCCAGTAAGCTAGCGGGAGTTTCGGATGAGCAGTTCTTC